This record covers a single T cell receptor beta chain. The sample originates from a study of cytomegalovirus exposure and HLA in healthy donors. Vbeta (60) and Jbeta (13) primers were used in the PCR. Clones were sequenced by immunoSEQ multiplex PCR, and TCRdb holds only the in-frame ones, with some missing. The table includes a few hundred thousand clones, around 89% detected once. Each of the donors was a healthy bone marrow donor. V was pared by 4 bases and J by 1 base, with 11 bases between. The CDR3 contains 14 residues. Germline V CDR1 and CDR2: SGHRS, YFSETQ. The chain recombines TRBV5-1 with TRBJ1-1; tentatively, D is TRBD1 (6 bases). The receptor's source is a woman aged 18 to 35 in good health and CMV-seronegative. Sequencing used PBMCs. The CDR3 DNA reads as TGCGCCAGCAGCGGTGGGACACCGAACACTGAAGCTTTCTTT. Protein product: CASSGGTPNTEAFF.